Presented here are 24 T cell receptor beta chains from one specimen sequenced in a study of molecular identifiers for immune sequencing clone quantification. TCRdb reprocessed the PCR reads with MiXCR, giving one entry per CDR3 protein. The sample contains about 640,000 distinct CDR3 sequences, 20% of which appear only once. Material: naive CD8+ T cells from blood, with Jurkat cell RNA spiked in. The subset denotes: FACS-sorted CD8+CD4-CCR7+CD45RA+ naive T cells. The receptors come from a human donor in good health. Some libraries in this study had Jurkat cell RNA spiked in.

This clonotype was observed a few times. This chain links TRBV4-3 with TRBJ2-5, with D unresolved. Deletions cut 1 base from V and 5 bases from J, with 14 bases between. CDR1 LGHNA and CDR2 YSLEER come from the germline V gene. This CDR3 region has 15 residues. CDR3 sequence reads: CASSQGYVGRETQYF. The CDR3 nucleotides are TGCGCCAGCAGCCAAGGGTATGTGGGTCGTGAGACCCAGTACTTC.

In its sample, this clonotype was seen a few times. This chain connects TRBV7-6 to TRBJ2-1; a weak D match, TRBD2 (7 bases). From germline, CDR1 is SGHVS and CDR2 FNYEAQ. Trimming pared 1 base from V and 6 bases from J, leaving 13 bases between. The CDR3 spans 15 residues. CDR3 sequence reads: CASSLVGGGGNEQFF. The CDR3 coding sequence is TGTGCCAGCAGCTTAGTTGGGGGCGGGGGCAATGAGCAGTTCTTC.

In this sample, this clonotype turned up many times. This sequence joins TRBV23-1 and TRBJ1-5; a possible D gene is TRBD1 (5 bases). TRBV23-1 is an ORF, and what it does is uncertain. CDR3 length: 15 amino acids. V was cut by 3 bases and J by 1 base, with 10 bases left in between. CDR3 sequence (DNA): TGCGCCAGCAGTCAGCCAAAGGGGAGCAATCAGCCCCAGCATTTT. This translates into CASSQPKGSNQPQHF.

This clonotype has a count of ten or more. The genes are TRBV2 and TRBJ2-5; D is uncertain. Trimming took off 7 bases at V and 3 bases at J, with 21 bases between the two ends. Germline V CDR1 and CDR2: SNHLY, FYNNEI. There are 16 residues in the CDR3. The CDR3 sequence is CASTMTGTSGEETQYF. The CDR3 DNA reads TGTGCCAGCACCATGACCGGCACCTCAGGAGAAGAGACCCAGTACTTC.

In the case of this clonotype: The CDR3 does not close with the conserved phenylalanine or tryptophan, likely indicating a read error. The chain combines TRBV6-5 with TRBJ1-1; D uncertain. This CDR3 is 13 amino acids long. V was clipped by 6 bases and J by 0 bases, with 8 bases between them. Germline assignment: CDR1 MNHEY and CDR2 SVGAGI. The CDR3 reads CASRNSLNTEAFL. The CDR3 DNA is TGTGCCAGCAGAAATTCTTTGAACACTGAAGCTTTCCTT.

This clonotype has a single count. This chain joins TRBV4-3 and TRBJ2-7, with D unclear. The germline gives CDR1 LGHNA, CDR2 YSLEER. The CDR3 has 16 residues. Trimming stripped 0 bases from V and 1 base from J, with 13 bases between. DNA for the CDR3: TGCGCCAGCAGCCAAGATAGGAGCTGGAGTTCCTACGAGCAGTACTTC. Translating it yields CASSQDRSWSSYEQYF.

This clonotype was picked up many times. This chain links TRBV10-3 with TRBJ1-1; D is possibly TRBD1 (6 bases). The germline V gene has CDR1 ENHRY and CDR2 SYGVKD. Trimming removed 10 bases from V and 1 base from J, with 13 bases in between. The CDR3 has 13 residues. The CDR3 here is CATNPGENTEAFF. The CDR3 DNA reads as TGTGCCACGAACCCAGGGGAGAACACTGAAGCTTTCTTT.

This clonotype was seen many times. The chain joins TRBV6-5 to TRBJ2-7; 7 positions agree with TRBD2. The germline V gene encodes CDR1 MNHEY and CDR2 SVGAGI. The CDR3 spans 12 residues. V lost 7 bases, J lost 9 bases, and 9 bases stayed unmatched. In DNA, the CDR3 is TGTGCCAGCAAAACAGCGGGATGGGTGCAGTACTTC. This gives the protein CASKTAGWVQYF.

This clonotype was picked up many times. This chain joins TRBV20-1 and TRBJ2-7; 7 bases line up with TRBD1. J lost 3 bases, V lost 2 bases, and 4 bases had no gene match. The length of the CDR3 is 13 residues. Germline-derived CDR1 and CDR2 are DFQATT and SNEGSKA (reference sequence). Written as DNA, the CDR3 is TGCAGTGCTAGAAGACAGGGAGACTACGAGCAGTACTTC. This translates into CSARRQGDYEQYF.

This clonotype was seen only a few times. The chain links TRBV6-2 or TRBV6-3 to TRBJ2-1; the match to TRBD2 covers 11 bases. V dropped 4 bases and J dropped 8; count of bases not matched to a gene: 16. Germline V lookup: CDR1 MNHEY, CDR2 SVGEGT. The CDR3 totals 18 residues. The CDR3: CASSSTFLSSGGSYEQFF. In DNA form, the CDR3 reads TGTGCCAGCAGTTCGACCTTTTTATCTAGCGGGGGGAGCTATGAGCAGTTCTTC.

As regards this clonotype: The conserved final phenylalanine or tryptophan is absent from the CDR3, which likely points to a read error. The V gene is TRBV2, the J gene TRBJ1-1, with 8 positions matching TRBD1. CDR3 length: 15 residues. CDR1 and CDR2 (germline): SNHLY, FYNNEI. J lost 5 bases, V lost 4 bases, and 9 bases had no gene match. The CDR3 region has the DNA TGTGCCAGCAGTGTGGCCGAGACAGGGGTTACTGAAGCTTTCTAT. It translates to CASSVAETGVTEAFY.

This clonotype was counted at least ten times. This chain joins TRBV7-2 and TRBJ2-1; TRBD2 is a possible D gene (5 bases). The CDR3 runs 11 residues. V was clipped by 5 bases and J by 9 bases, with 8 bases between them. Germline V lookup: CDR1 SGHTA, CDR2 FQGNSA. The CDR3 reads CASSHSGEQFF. For the CDR3, the DNA is TGTGCCAGCAGCCACAGCGGTGAGCAGTTCTTC.

J is TRBJ2-2 and V is TRBV6-5, with D possibly being TRBD2 (7 bases). Germline assignment: CDR1 MNHEY and CDR2 SVGAGI. V was shortened by 0 bases and J by 4 bases, with 12 bases between the two germline ends. The CDR3 extends over 16 amino acids. This CDR3 is CASSYSGGLSTGELFF. DNA of the CDR3: TGTGCCAGCAGTTACTCGGGGGGGCTGAGCACCGGGGAGCTGTTTTTT.

This clonotype appeared many times. The chain recombines TRBV4-1 with TRBJ2-5; D gene unclear. V was clipped by 4 bases and J by 5 bases, with 14 bases between them. From germline, CDR1 is MGHRA and CDR2 YSYEKL. The CDR3 length is 14 residues. CDR3 sequence (DNA): TGCGCCAGCAGCCGTGTAGTTAGTTCGGAGACCCAGTACTTC. The encoded protein is CASSRVVSSETQYF.

This clonotype was detected many times. The chain carries TRBV15 and TRBJ2-5; the match to TRBD2 covers 7 bases. Per the germline V gene, CDR1 is LNHNV and CDR2 is YYDKDF (reference sequence). The ends lost 1 base at V and 2 bases at J; junction bases unmatched: 10. This CDR3 is 17 amino acids long. Written as DNA, the CDR3 is TGTGCCACCAGCAGAGTCGATTCGCGGGGGAGACAAGAGACCCAGTACTTC. This encodes CATSRVDSRGRQETQYF. Complete variable domain (other parts from reference TRBV15 and TRBJ2-5): DAMVIQNPRYQVTQFGKPVTLSCSQTLNHNVMYWYQQKSSQAPKLLFHYYDKDFNNEADTPDNFQSRRPNTSFCFLDIRSPGLGDTAMYLCATSRVDSRGRQETQYFGPGTRLLVL.

Comment on this clonotype: One end of the junction fails to match germline, which may point to a read error. The CDR3 spells CAGSIANTGELFF. The CDR3 bases are TGTGCCGGTAGTATTGCAAACACCGGGGAGCTGTTTTTT. The chain recombines TRBV19 with TRBJ2-2, with D unresolved. This CDR3 has 13 residues. From germline, CDR1 is LNHDA and CDR2 SQIVND (reference sequence).

This clonotype has more than one count but fewer than ten. V usage is TRBV18 and J usage is TRBJ2-7, with D maybe TRBD1 (5 bases). From germline, CDR1 is KGHSH and CDR2 LQKENI. Trimming took off 0 bases at V and 4 bases at J, with 13 bases between the two ends. This CDR3 contains 15 residues. CDR3 region: CASSPPIGAVYEQYF. The CDR3, as DNA: TGTGCCAGCTCACCACCGATTGGGGCGGTGTACGAGCAGTACTTC.

The genes are TRBV5-6 and TRBJ2-5, with 7 bases aligning to TRBD2. The CDR3 consists of 16 residues. Germline V gene lookup returns CDR1 SGHDT and CDR2 YYEEEE. V shed 0 bases, J shed 5 bases, and the junction held 10 bases outside the gene matches. CDR3 DNA sequence: TGTGCCAGCAGCTTGGAACTAGCGCGGGGTGGGGAGACCCAGTACTTC. Protein: CASSLELARGGETQYF. The full variable domain, its missing parts supplied by reference TRBV5-6 and TRBJ2-5, is DAGVTQSPTHLIKTRGQQVTLRCSPKSGHDTVSWYQQALGQGPQFIFQYYEEEERQRGNFPDRFSGHQFPNYSSELNVNALLLGDSALYLCASSLELARGGETQYFGPGTRLLVL.

This clonotype was observed a handful of times. The chain is built from TRBV20-1 and TRBJ2-7; 7 bases align to TRBD2. The CDR3 sequence is 13 residues long. Germline loops: CDR1 DFQATT, CDR2 SNEGSKA (reference sequence). Losses at the gene ends were 2 bases for V and 3 bases for J; bases not matched to a gene: 4. The CDR3 protein is CSARLGGIYEQYF. For the CDR3, the DNA is TGCAGTGCTAGATTGGGGGGGATCTACGAGCAGTACTTC.

This clonotype was detected ten times or more. This rearrangement joins TRBV14 to TRBJ2-3; tentative D call: TRBD2 (6 bases). CDR1 and CDR2 from the germline V gene are SGHDN and FVKESK. Trimming removed 0 bases at V and 1 base at J, with 8 bases between. The CDR3 loop spans 15 amino acids. The CDR3 reads CASSQETSRTDTQYF. DNA for the CDR3: TGTGCCAGCAGCCAAGAGACTAGTCGCACAGATACGCAGTATTTT.

Note on this clonotype: Being one base from a much bigger clone, this may be a read error. The chain links TRBV6-5 to TRBJ2-7, with 11 bases identical to TRBD2. This CDR3 contains 16 residues. CDR1 and CDR2 from the germline V gene are MNHEY and SVGAGI. After removal of 2 bases from V and 5 bases from J, the junction contained 8 bases not matched to a gene. The CDR3 DNA follows: TGTGCCAGCAGTTACGGATTAGCGGGGGGGACCCACGAGCAGTACTTC. It yields the protein CASSYGLAGGTHEQYF.

To note about this clonotype: It may be a read error: a sequence one base away is much more abundant. The chain joins TRBV4-1 to TRBJ2-1; D is unresolved. CDR1 and CDR2 (germline): MGHRA, YSYEKL. The CDR3 covers 15 residues. The CDR3 DNA follows: TGCGCCAGCGGCCAAGTCCCAAACCCCTTCAATGAGCAGTTCTTC. Its translation is CASGQVPNPFNEQFF.

This clonotype was recorded at least ten times. V and J are TRBV6-2 or TRBV6-3 and TRBJ1-5, with D uncertain. Trimming shortened V by 5 bases and J by 3 bases, and 23 bases separated the two germline ends. The CDR3 has 18 residues. Germline CDR1 and CDR2: MNHEY and SVGEGT. CDR3 protein: CASSRNHAVGRDNQPQHF. In nucleotides, the CDR3 is TGTGCCAGCAGTAGAAATCATGCCGTAGGACGGGACAATCAGCCCCAGCATTTT.

Points on this clonotype: The junction departs from the called germline gene at one end, perhaps through a read error. The chain recombines TRBV7-7 with TRBJ2-5; a possible D gene is TRBD2 (5 bases). Germline V gene lookup returns CDR1 SSHAT and CDR2 FNYEAQ (reference sequence). The CDR3 has 14 amino acids. CDR3 in amino acids: CASSFGPGQETQYF. The DNA of the CDR3 is TGTGCTAGCAGCTTTGGGCCGGGGCAAGAGACCCAGTACTTC.